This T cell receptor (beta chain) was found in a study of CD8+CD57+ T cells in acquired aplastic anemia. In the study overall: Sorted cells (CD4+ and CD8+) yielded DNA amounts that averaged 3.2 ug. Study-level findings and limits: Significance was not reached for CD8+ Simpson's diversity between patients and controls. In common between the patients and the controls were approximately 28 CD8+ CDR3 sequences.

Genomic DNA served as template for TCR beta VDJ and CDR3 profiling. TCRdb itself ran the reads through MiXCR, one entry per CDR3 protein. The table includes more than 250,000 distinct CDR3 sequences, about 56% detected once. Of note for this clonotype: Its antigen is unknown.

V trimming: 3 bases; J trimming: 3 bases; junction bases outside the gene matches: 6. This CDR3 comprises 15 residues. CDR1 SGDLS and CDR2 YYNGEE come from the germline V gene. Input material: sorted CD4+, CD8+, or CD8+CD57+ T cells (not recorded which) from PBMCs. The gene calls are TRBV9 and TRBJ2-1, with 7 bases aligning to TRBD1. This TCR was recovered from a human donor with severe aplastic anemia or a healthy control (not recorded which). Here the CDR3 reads CASSETGSHYNEQFF. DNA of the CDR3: TGTGCCAGCAGCGAGACAGGGTCTCACTACAATGAGCAGTTCTTC.